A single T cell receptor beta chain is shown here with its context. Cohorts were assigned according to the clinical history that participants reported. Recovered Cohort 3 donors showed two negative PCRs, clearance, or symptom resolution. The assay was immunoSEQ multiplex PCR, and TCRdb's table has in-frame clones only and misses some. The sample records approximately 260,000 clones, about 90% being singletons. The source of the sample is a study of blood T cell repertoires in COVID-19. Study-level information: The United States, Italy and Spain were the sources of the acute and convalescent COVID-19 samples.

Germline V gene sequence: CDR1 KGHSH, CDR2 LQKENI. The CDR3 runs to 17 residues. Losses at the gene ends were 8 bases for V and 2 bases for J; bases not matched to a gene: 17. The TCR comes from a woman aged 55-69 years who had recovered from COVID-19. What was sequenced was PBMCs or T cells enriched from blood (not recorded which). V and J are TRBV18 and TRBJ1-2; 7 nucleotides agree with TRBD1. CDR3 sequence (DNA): TGTGCCAGCGCATCTACAGGGGAACCCCTTTTCAACTATGGCTACACCTTC. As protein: CASASTGEPLFNYGYTF.